These 6 T cell receptor beta chains were all obtained from the same sample, sequenced in a study of T cell changes during pregnancy in multiple sclerosis. Data came from immunoSEQ multiplex PCR; TCRdb stores just in-frame clones and leaves some out. This sample has about 60,000 clones, with roughly 96% found just once. Here the sequenced sample was CD8+ T cells from peripheral blood mononuclear cells, taken after pregnancy. These receptors all come from a female donor with multiple sclerosis, enrolled in a pregnancy study.

The genes are TRBV5-5 and TRBJ2-7; maybe TRBD2 (6 bases). The ends were cut back, 0 bases at V and 6 bases at J, with 10 bases in the middle. The CDR3 covers 13 residues. Germline V gene lookup returns CDR1 SGHKS and CDR2 YYEKEE (reference sequence). CDR3: CASSLGLGGEQYF. In DNA, the CDR3 is TGTGCCAGCAGCTTGGGACTAGGAGGCGAGCAGTACTTC. The whole variable domain, filled in from reference TRBV5-5 and TRBJ2-7, reads DAGVTQSPTHLIKTRGQQVTLRCSPISGHKSVSWYQQVLGQGPQFIFQYYEKEERGRGNFPDRFSARQFPNYSSELNVNALLLGDSALYLCASSLGLGGEQYFGPGTRLTVT.

The J gene is TRBJ2-3, the V gene TRBV7-9, with 7 bases that match TRBD2. The trim removed 0 bases at V and 3 bases at J, leaving 6 bases unmatched. The CDR3 extends over 16 amino acids. CDR1 SEHNR and CDR2 FQNEAQ come from the germline V gene (reference sequence). The CDR3 nucleotides read TGTGCCAGCAGCTTAGCGAAGGGAGGGGTGACAGATACGCAGTATTTT. As protein: CASSLAKGGVTDTQYF.

The J gene is TRBJ2-1, the V gene TRBV13; D gene ambiguous. V was pared by 3 bases and J by 7 bases, with 10 bases between. Germline V gene data show CDR1 as PRHDT and CDR2 as FYEKMQ (reference sequence). The CDR3 consists of 13 residues. Here the CDR3 reads CASSLPLRNEQFF. The CDR3 bases are TGTGCCAGCAGCTTGCCCCTACGGAATGAGCAGTTCTTC.

This chain links TRBV10-3 with TRBJ2-1; 7 bases are a match to TRBD2. After removal of 0 bases from V and 10 bases from J, the junction contained 9 bases not matched to a gene. The CDR3 runs to 15 residues. Germline values: CDR1 ENHRY, CDR2 SYGVKD. The CDR3 DNA sequence: TGTGCCATCAGTGAGTCAGGAGGGAGGGCAGGAGAGCAGTTCTTC. Translating it yields CAISESGGRAGEQFF.

The rearrangement uses TRBV11-3 and TRBJ2-7; tentatively, D is TRBD1 (6 bases). V lost 3 bases and J lost 5, with 26 bases in between. Germline CDR1 and CDR2: SGHNT and YENEEA. The CDR3 covers 18 residues. The CDR3 here is CASSFPLGTRGFKDEQYF. Written as DNA, the CDR3 is TGTGCCAGCAGCTTTCCCTTGGGGACAAGGGGGTTCAAGGACGAGCAGTACTTC.

The rearrangement joins TRBV7-9 to TRBJ2-4; 7 nucleotides agree with TRBD1. V shed 0 bases, J shed 5 bases, and the junction held 7 bases outside the gene matches. This CDR3 spans 16 amino acids. Germline V gene sequence: CDR1 SEHNR, CDR2 FQNEAQ (reference sequence). The CDR3 spells CASSLAGTGAQNIQYF. The CDR3 DNA reads as TGTGCCAGCAGCTTAGCGGGTACAGGGGCGCAAAACATTCAGTACTTC.